What follows are 30 T cell receptor beta chains derived from one specimen sequenced in a study of blood T cell repertoires in COVID-19. TCRdb's table, derived via immunoSEQ multiplex PCR, lists solely in-frame clones and lacks some. The sample lists roughly 380,000 clones, around 87% occurring once. Material: PBMCs or T cells enriched from blood (not recorded which). The receptors shown here come from a young man who had recovered from COVID-19.

The V and J genes are TRBV6-5 and TRBJ2-7, with 12 bases that match TRBD2. The CDR3 runs 15 residues. The germline V gene has CDR1 MNHEY and CDR2 SVGAGI. V shed 6 bases, J shed 4 bases, and the junction held 7 bases outside the gene matches. The CDR3 coding sequence is TGTGCCAGCAGCCGAGGACTAGCGGGGATTTACGAGCAGTACTTC. The encoded protein is CASSRGLAGIYEQYF.

The chain carries TRBV18 and TRBJ2-3; D not resolved. The CDR3 is 14 residues long. The germline gives CDR1 KGHSH, CDR2 LQKENI. The V gene lost 2 bases and the J gene lost 0 bases, with 6 bases spanning the gap. The CDR3 protein is CASSPTPSTDTQYF. CDR3 sequence (DNA): TGTGCCAGCTCACCAACACCTAGCACAGATACGCAGTATTTT.

The rearrangement links TRBV3-1 (or the pseudogene TRBV3-2) to TRBJ1-3; no reliable D call. The V end lost 4 bases, the J end lost 4 bases, and 8 bases lay between the germline ends. Germline loops: CDR1 LGHDT, CDR2 YNNKEL (reference sequence). CDR3 size: 13 residues. The CDR3 loop reads CASSRGRGNTIYF. CDR3 bases: TGTGCCAGCAGCCGCGGCCGCGGAAACACCATATATTTT.

The chain combines TRBV7-2 with TRBJ1-1, with TRBD1 matching over 7 bases. The CDR3 extends over 14 amino acids. V trimming: 5 bases; J trimming: 2 bases; junction bases outside the gene matches: 5. Germline V CDR1 and CDR2: SGHTA, FQGNSA. The CDR3 sequence: CASSVGQVNTEAFF. CDR3 in DNA: TGTGCCAGCAGCGTCGGACAGGTAAACACTGAAGCTTTCTTT.

V is TRBV11-2 and J is TRBJ1-3; D may be TRBD1 (5 bases). Germline CDR1 reads SGHAT; CDR2 reads FQNNGV. Trimming took off 0 bases at V and 7 bases at J, with 10 bases between the two ends. This CDR3 spans 14 amino acids. CDR3 in DNA: TGTGCCAGCAGCTTAGACTCGACAGCCAACACCATATATTTT. This translates into CASSLDSTANTIYF.

The V gene is TRBV24-1, the J gene TRBJ2-5, with D possibly matching TRBD2 (5 bases). V gave up 9 bases and J gave up 6 bases, with 10 bases separating them. This CDR3 comprises 11 residues. Germline V lookup: CDR1 KGHDR, CDR2 SFDVKD. The CDR3 DNA reads TGTGCCACCGCGTCGGGGAAGACCCAGTACTTC. It encodes CATASGKTQYF.

This clone was seen more than once but under ten times. V gene TRBV11-3 combines with J gene TRBJ2-2, with D possibly matching TRBD1 (6 bases). The germline V gene encodes CDR1 SGHNT and CDR2 YENEEA. The CDR3 runs to 15 residues. The V gene lost 1 base and the J gene lost 2 bases, with 8 bases spanning the gap. CDR3 in amino acids: CASSLGDTNTGELFF. Here the CDR3 DNA reads TGTGCCAGCAGCTTAGGGGACACTAACACCGGGGAGCTGTTTTTT.

The chain is built from TRBV12-5 and TRBJ1-2; D gene uncertain. Trimming stripped 0 bases from V and 4 bases from J, with 6 bases between. This CDR3 spans 13 amino acids. Germline assignment: CDR1 LGHNT and CDR2 FRNRAP. CDR3 residues: CASGLVASYGYTF. The CDR3, as DNA: TGTGCTAGTGGTTTGGTAGCAAGCTATGGCTACACCTTC.

The chain uses TRBV30 and TRBJ1-3, with D maybe TRBD1 (6 bases). The germline V and J ends were trimmed by 2 bases and 0 bases, with 11 bases remaining between them. Germline V gives CDR1 GTSNPN, CDR2 SVGIG (reference sequence). This CDR3 is built from 15 residues. This CDR3 reads CAWSLTGNSGNTIYF. The CDR3 DNA reads TGTGCCTGGAGTCTAACAGGGAACTCTGGAAACACCATATATTTT.

CDR3 DNA sequence: TGTGCCAGTAGTATTGGAGGTGGTAGCGGGGAACTTAGCACAGATACGCAGTATTTT. Residues: CASSIGGGSGELSTDTQYF. V usage is TRBV19 and J usage is TRBJ2-3; 8 positions match TRBD2. In germline, CDR1 is LNHDA, CDR2 SQIVND (reference sequence). Trimming removed 3 bases from V and 0 bases from J; junction bases left unmatched: 14. The CDR3 runs 19 residues.

This clone was detected once. The V call is TRBV6-2 or TRBV6-3, the J call TRBJ2-1, with 7 bases aligning to TRBD1. The V gene end was trimmed by 3 bases and the J gene end by 3 bases; junction bases not matched to a gene: 8. Per the germline V gene, CDR1 is MNHEY and CDR2 is SVGEGT. This CDR3 region has 16 residues. The CDR3 DNA sequence: TGTGCCAGCAGTTATGTCACAGGGGTAGACTACAATGAGCAGTTCTTC. It is translated as CASSYVTGVDYNEQFF.

The rearrangement links TRBV19 to TRBJ1-5, with 9 bases lining up with TRBD1. The CDR3 has 14 amino acids. J was trimmed by 5 bases and V by 8 bases; bases with no gene match: 7. In germline, CDR1 is LNHDA, CDR2 SQIVND (reference sequence). CDR3 region: CASLEQGAYQPQHF. CDR3 DNA sequence: TGTGCCAGTTTGGAACAGGGGGCCTATCAGCCCCAGCATTTT. Drawing the rest from reference TRBV19 and TRBJ1-5, the complete variable domain is DGGITQSPKYLFRKEGQNVTLSCEQNLNHDAMYWYRQDPGQGLRLIYYSQIVNDFQKGDIAEGYSVSREKKESFPLTVTSAQKNPTAFYLCASLEQGAYQPQHFGDGTRLSIL.

V usage is TRBV18 and J usage is TRBJ2-7, with 10 bases that match TRBD1. Germline-derived CDR1 and CDR2 are KGHSH and LQKENI. V trimming: 6 bases; J trimming: 2 bases; junction bases outside the gene matches: 13. The CDR3 covers 17 residues. CDR3 sequence (DNA): TGTGCCAGCTCTCTACCACGGTCGGGACAGGGGCCCTACGAGCAGTACTTC. It is translated as CASSLPRSGQGPYEQYF.

The V and J genes are TRBV10-3 and TRBJ1-4; the D gene is possibly TRBD1 (5 bases). CDR1 is ENHRY and CDR2 is SYGVKD in the germline V gene. This CDR3 has 15 amino acids. The V end lost 6 bases, the J end lost 3 bases, and 14 bases lay between the germline ends. This chain's CDR3 is CAIRAGKESNEKLFF. CDR3 in DNA: TGTGCCATCAGGGCAGGGAAGGAATCTAATGAAAAACTGTTTTTT.

This rearrangement joins TRBV29-1 to TRBJ2-6; 7 positions agree with TRBD1. The CDR3 has 14 residues. The V segment lost 4 bases and the J segment 0 bases; nucleotides outside the gene matches: 0. The germline CDR1 and CDR2 sequences are SQVTM and ANQGSEA. The CDR3 protein is CSVGTGSGANVLTF. The CDR3 DNA sequence: TGCAGCGTTGGGACAGGCTCTGGGGCCAACGTCCTGACTTTC.

A remark on this clone: Other DNA sequences in the same sample also yield this CDR3. This chain uses TRBV5-1 with TRBJ1-6, with 11 bases lining up with TRBD1. The junction had 6 bases not matched to a gene; V was cut back by 4 bases and J by 6 bases. CDR1 and CDR2 (germline): SGHRS, YFSETQ. The CDR3 loop spans 16 amino acids. The CDR3 protein is CASSPGQGALNSPLHF. Here the CDR3 DNA reads TGCGCCAGCAGCCCAGGACAGGGGGCCCTTAATTCACCCCTCCACTTT.

The chain uses TRBV6-5 and TRBJ1-1, with D perhaps TRBD1 (5 bases). The CDR3 contains 15 residues. The germline gives CDR1 MNHEY, CDR2 SVGAGI. V was cut by 2 bases and J by 2 bases, with 12 bases left in between. CDR3 nucleotide sequence: TGTGCCAGCAGTTACAGGCAGGACACCAACACTGAAGCTTTCTTT. Its translation: CASSYRQDTNTEAFF.

The CDR3 protein is CASSEVSGGASSYEQYF. For the CDR3, the DNA is TGTGCCAGCAGTGAAGTTAGCGGGGGAGCGAGCTCCTACGAGCAGTACTTC. The V and J genes are TRBV6-1 and TRBJ2-7; 9 bases fit TRBD2. Per germline, CDR1 MNHNS and CDR2 SASEGT. V shed 1 base and J 0 bases; nucleotides not matched to a gene: 7. The CDR3 covers 17 residues.

The rearrangement uses TRBV30 and TRBJ1-4; D remains ambiguous. The CDR3 has 15 residues. V was pared by 0 bases and J by 5 bases, with 13 bases between. The germline gives CDR1 GTSNPN, CDR2 SVGIG (reference sequence). The chain's CDR3 is CAWSVHLAGNEKLFF. The CDR3 DNA reads as TGTGCCTGGAGTGTACATTTGGCGGGGAATGAAAAACTGTTTTTT.

The chain recombines TRBV2 with TRBJ2-7, with D possibly being TRBD2 (5 bases). Germline values: CDR1 SNHLY, CDR2 FYNNEI. Trimming shortened V by 7 bases and J by 2 bases, and 18 bases separated the two germline ends. The CDR3 contains 15 residues. CDR3 in amino acids: CASTVDYQDPYEQYF. Here the CDR3 DNA reads TGTGCCAGCACCGTTGACTACCAGGACCCCTACGAGCAGTACTTC.

In its sample, this clone was seen once. The chain combines TRBV19 with TRBJ1-6; 9 positions agree with TRBD1. The V gene end was trimmed by 8 bases and the J gene end by 7 bases; junction bases not matched to a gene: 3. Germline V gives CDR1 LNHDA, CDR2 SQIVND (reference sequence). The CDR3 runs 13 residues. This CDR3 is CASSQGANSPLHF. In nucleotides, the CDR3 is TGTGCCAGTTCACAGGGGGCCAATTCACCCCTCCACTTT.

The chain carries TRBV6-5 and TRBJ1-1; D is perhaps TRBD1 (5 bases). This CDR3 spans 14 amino acids. V was shortened by 2 bases and J by 5 bases, with 12 bases between the two germline ends. CDR1 is MNHEY, CDR2 SVGAGI, per germline. The CDR3 spells CASSYIGARTEAFF. Written as DNA, the CDR3 is TGTGCCAGCAGTTACATAGGGGCGAGAACTGAAGCTTTCTTT.

The gene calls are TRBV7-2 and TRBJ1-2, with 8 bases aligning to TRBD1. The germline V gene encodes CDR1 SGHTA and CDR2 FQGNSA. Trimming took 2 bases from V and 5 from J; bases not matched to a gene: 10. The CDR3 loop spans 16 amino acids. The CDR3 loop reads CASSLSTGGVDYGYTF. As DNA, the CDR3 is TGTGCCAGCAGCTTAAGTACAGGGGGGGTGGATTATGGCTACACCTTC.

The chain has TRBV10-1 and TRBJ2-1, with TRBD2 identical over 11 bases. Per germline, CDR1 WNHNN and CDR2 SYGVQD (reference sequence). The CDR3 covers 17 residues. V was pared by 0 bases and J by 4 bases, with 5 bases of the junction left unmatched. CDR3 nucleotides: TGCGCCAGCAGTGAGTCGCCGACTAGCGGGAAGTACAATGAGCAGTTCTTC. Translation: CASSESPTSGKYNEQFF.

The chain carries TRBV10-3 and TRBJ1-5, with D tentatively TRBD1 (5 bases). The CDR3 is 17 amino acids. V dropped 0 bases and J dropped 0 bases, with 12 bases sitting between them. Germline values: CDR1 ENHRY, CDR2 SYGVKD. The CDR3 loop is CAISESPGGYSNQPQHF. The CDR3 region has the DNA TGTGCCATCAGTGAGTCCCCGGGGGGATATAGCAATCAGCCCCAGCATTTT.

The chain links TRBV9 to TRBJ1-2; perhaps TRBD1 as D (5 bases). Germline CDR1 reads SGDLS; CDR2 reads YYNGEE. The CDR3 consists of 14 residues. V lost 0 bases to trimming and J lost 4 bases, with 10 bases between them. Here the CDR3 reads CASSVGAGLYGYTF. In DNA, the CDR3 is TGTGCCAGCAGCGTAGGAGCAGGGCTCTATGGCTACACCTTC.

This chain uses TRBV6-5 with TRBJ2-7, with TRBD1 matching over 9 bases. The CDR3 runs 14 residues. The V and J ends lost 5 bases and 6 bases, in that order; junction bases with no gene match: 8. Germline V gives CDR1 MNHEY, CDR2 SVGAGI. CDR3 DNA sequence: TGTGCCAGCAGTACGGGACAGGGATATGGCGAGCAGTACTTC. Its translation is CASSTGQGYGEQYF.

CDR3 sequence reads: CASSVSGGPGDTQYF. In DNA form, the CDR3 reads TGTGCCAGCAGCGTATCAGGAGGGCCGGGAGATACGCAGTATTTT. The chain joins TRBV9 to TRBJ2-3, with a possible D match to TRBD2 (6 bases). V lost 1 base to trimming and J lost 5 bases, with 14 bases between them. There are 15 residues in the CDR3. CDR1 and CDR2 from the germline V gene are SGDLS and YYNGEE.

This clone was seen just once. The rearrangement links TRBV7-5 to TRBJ1-5. TRBV7-5 is listed as a pseudogene. There are 14 residues in the CDR3. The CDR3 nucleotides are TGTGCCAGATGGGGGGGAGATGGCAATCAGCCCCAGCATTTT. The encoded protein is CARWGGDGNQPQHF.

The genes are TRBV3-1 (or the pseudogene TRBV3-2) and TRBJ2-2, with 13 positions matching TRBD2. The CDR3 runs 16 residues. Germline assignment: CDR1 LGHDT and CDR2 YNNKEL (reference sequence). J lost 4 bases, V lost 4 bases, and 3 bases had no gene match. CDR3 amino acids: CASSPGTSGVTGELFF. CDR3 sequence (DNA): TGTGCCAGCAGCCCCGGGACTAGCGGGGTCACCGGGGAGCTGTTTTTT.